Each of the 11 T cell receptor beta chains below was sequenced from the same sample in a study of T cells in localized non-small cell lung cancer. Assay: immunoSEQ multiplex PCR; the TCRdb copy retains only in-frame clones and omits some. The table lists 45,000 or so clones, 90% to 95% of them singletons. The material sequenced was PBMCs, taken before any cancer treatment. The source of these receptors is a woman aged 35-75 years with stage II lung adenocarcinoma.

The chain links TRBV7-6 to TRBJ2-3, with TRBD1 identical over 7 bases. V lost 0 bases, J lost 6 bases, and 6 bases stayed unmatched. The CDR3 totals 15 residues. CDR1 is SGHVS, CDR2 FNYEAQ, per germline. The CDR3 region has the DNA TGTGCCAGCAGCTTAGCTAGCAGGGGGTCGGATACGCAGTATTTT. Its protein is CASSLASRGSDTQYF.

This sequence joins TRBV19 and TRBJ2-2; D is unresolved. V gave up 1 base and J gave up 0 bases, with 3 bases separating them. Germline lookup yields CDR1 LNHDA and CDR2 SQIVND (reference sequence). This CDR3 has 14 amino acids. The CDR3 DNA follows: TGTGCCAGTAGTATAGGGGCGAACACCGGGGAGCTGTTTTTT. This gives the protein CASSIGANTGELFF.

The chain links TRBV7-7 to TRBJ2-7; 14 nucleotides match TRBD2. The CDR3 covers 17 residues. Trimming removed 4 bases from V and 1 base from J; junction bases left unmatched: 6. CDR1 and CDR2 (germline): SSHAT, FNYEAQ (reference sequence). CDR3 coding DNA: TGTGCCAGCAGCTCGGGACTAGCGGGAGTTAGGTCCTACGAGCAGTACTTC. This translates into CASSSGLAGVRSYEQYF.

Concerning this clone itself: At one end, the junction sequence differs from germline, possibly due to a read error. V gene TRBV6-5 combines with J gene TRBJ2-5; tentatively, D is TRBD1 (5 bases). CDR3 length: 12 amino acids. Germline values: CDR1 MNHEY, CDR2 SVGAGI. The CDR3 nucleotides are TGTGCCAGCGGGCAGGGCCCGACGGTATGGAACTTC. Amino acid sequence: CASGQGPTVWNF.

This chain uses TRBV6-6 with TRBJ2-3; no clear D gene. The ends were cut back, 2 bases at V and 2 bases at J, with 14 bases in the middle. The CDR3 runs 16 residues. CDR1 and CDR2 from the germline V gene are MNHNY and SVGAGI (reference sequence). The DNA of the CDR3 is TGTGCCAGCAGTTACCGCCGGCACAGAAACACAGATACGCAGTATTTT. This translates into CASSYRRHRNTDTQYF.

The chain carries TRBV15 and TRBJ2-5; tentative D call: TRBD2 (5 bases). This CDR3 has 15 residues. The V end was cut by 5 bases, the J end by 4 bases, with 17 bases between. CDR1 LNHNV and CDR2 YYDKDF come from the germline V gene (reference sequence). CDR3 sequence reads: CATSFSAGKGETQYF. CDR3 nucleotide sequence: TGTGCCACCAGCTTTTCAGCCGGGAAGGGAGAGACCCAGTACTTC.

The genes are TRBV7-2 and TRBJ2-1; D is unresolved. The V and J ends lost 1 base and 13 bases respectively, with 14 bases between them. Germline-derived CDR1 and CDR2 are SGHTA and FQGNSA. This CDR3 comprises 13 residues. The CDR3 DNA reads as TGTGCCAGCAGCTTAGAAGGGTCCCGATACCAGTTCTTC. Protein: CASSLEGSRYQFF.

The chain carries TRBV7-2 and TRBJ1-2; no clear D gene. V was trimmed by 3 bases and J by 8 bases, leaving 13 bases between them. Looked up from germline, CDR1 is SGHTA and CDR2 is FQGNSA. The CDR3 is 13 amino acids. Here the CDR3 reads CASSLTDSRGYTF. The CDR3, as DNA: TGTGCCAGCAGCTTGACGGACTCCCGGGGCTACACCTTC.

The CDR3 loop reads CASISIGLSYEQYF. CDR3 DNA sequence: TGTGCCAGCATTTCAATAGGGCTCTCCTACGAGCAGTACTTC. The rearrangement joins TRBV6-1 to TRBJ2-7, with no clear D. This CDR3 is built from 14 residues. The germline V gene has CDR1 MNHNS and CDR2 SASEGT. Trimming cost V 7 bases and J 0 bases, with 13 bases left between them.

The chain is built from TRBV6-1 and TRBJ2-3; D is unclear. The V gene lost 4 bases and the J gene lost 5 bases, with 10 bases spanning the gap. The CDR3 extends over 13 amino acids. The germline CDR1 and CDR2 sequences are MNHNS and SASEGT. The CDR3 DNA reads as TGTGCCAGCAGTGTTGACCGTTTAGATACGCAGTATTTT. Encoded protein: CASSVDRLDTQYF.

The V call is TRBV28, the J call TRBJ1-4; D gene ambiguous. The CDR3 length is 14 residues. The germline V gene has CDR1 MDHEN and CDR2 SYDVKM. V was cut by 1 base and J by 1 base, with 4 bases left in between. The CDR3 DNA sequence: TGTGCCAGCAGTTTATTCAGAACTAATGAAAAACTGTTTTTT. This codes for CASSLFRTNEKLFF.